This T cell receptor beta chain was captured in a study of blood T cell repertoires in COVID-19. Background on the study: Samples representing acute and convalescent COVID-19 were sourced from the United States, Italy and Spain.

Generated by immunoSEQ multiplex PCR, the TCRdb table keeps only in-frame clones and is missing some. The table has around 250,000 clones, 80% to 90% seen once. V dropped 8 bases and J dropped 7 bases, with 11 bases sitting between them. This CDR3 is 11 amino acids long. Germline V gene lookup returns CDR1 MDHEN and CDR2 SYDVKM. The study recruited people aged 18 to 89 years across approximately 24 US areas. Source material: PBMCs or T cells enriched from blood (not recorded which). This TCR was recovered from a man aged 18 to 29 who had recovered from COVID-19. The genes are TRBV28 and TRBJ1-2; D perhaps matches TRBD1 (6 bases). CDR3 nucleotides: TGTGCCAGCGAGGGGGGGGCTGGCTACACCTTC. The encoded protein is CASEGGAGYTF.